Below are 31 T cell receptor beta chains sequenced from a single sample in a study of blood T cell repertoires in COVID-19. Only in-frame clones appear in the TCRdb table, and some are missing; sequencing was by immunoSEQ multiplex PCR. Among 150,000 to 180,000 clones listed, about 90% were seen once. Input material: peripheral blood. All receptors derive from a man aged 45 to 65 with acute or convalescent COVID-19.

The CDR3 DNA sequence: TGCAGCGCCGGGCGGGGAGAAGAGACCCAGTACTTC. Its translation is CSAGRGEETQYF. The chain links TRBV29-1 to TRBJ2-5; TRBD2 might be the D (6 bases). V was shortened by 7 bases and J by 3 bases, with 12 bases between the two germline ends. Germline loops: CDR1 SQVTM, CDR2 ANQGSEA. The CDR3 contains 12 residues. The variable domain in full, completed from reference TRBV29-1 and TRBJ2-5, reads SAVISQKPSRDICQRGTSLTIQCQVDSQVTMMFWYRQQPGQSLTLIATANQGSEATYESGFVIDKFPISRPNLTFSTLTVSNMSPEDSSIYLCSAGRGEETQYFGPGTRLLVL.

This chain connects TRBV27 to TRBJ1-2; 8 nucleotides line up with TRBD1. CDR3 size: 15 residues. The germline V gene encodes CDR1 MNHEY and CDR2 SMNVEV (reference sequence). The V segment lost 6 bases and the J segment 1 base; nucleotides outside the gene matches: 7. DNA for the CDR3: TGTGCCAGCAGGCCTAGGACAGGGCTTAACTATGGCTACACCTTC. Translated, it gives CASRPRTGLNYGYTF.

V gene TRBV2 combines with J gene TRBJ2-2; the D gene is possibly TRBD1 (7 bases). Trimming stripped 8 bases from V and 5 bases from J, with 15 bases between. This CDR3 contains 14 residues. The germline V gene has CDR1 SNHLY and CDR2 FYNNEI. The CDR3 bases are TGTGCCAGCTGCCCCAGGGGGGCGACCGGGGAGCTGTTTTTT. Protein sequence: CASCPRGATGELFF.

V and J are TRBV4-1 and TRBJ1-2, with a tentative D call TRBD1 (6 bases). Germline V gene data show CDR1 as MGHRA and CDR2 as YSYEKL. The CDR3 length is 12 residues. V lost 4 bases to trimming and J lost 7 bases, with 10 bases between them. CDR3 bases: TGCGCCAGCAGCCTAGACAGGTCTGGCTACACCTTC. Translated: CASSLDRSGYTF.

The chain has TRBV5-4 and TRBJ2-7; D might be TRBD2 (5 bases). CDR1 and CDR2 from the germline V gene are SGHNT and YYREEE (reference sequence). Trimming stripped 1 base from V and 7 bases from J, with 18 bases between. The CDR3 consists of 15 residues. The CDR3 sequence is CASSLIGLSPGEQYF. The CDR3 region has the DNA TGTGCCAGCAGCTTGATAGGACTCTCTCCGGGAGAGCAGTACTTC.

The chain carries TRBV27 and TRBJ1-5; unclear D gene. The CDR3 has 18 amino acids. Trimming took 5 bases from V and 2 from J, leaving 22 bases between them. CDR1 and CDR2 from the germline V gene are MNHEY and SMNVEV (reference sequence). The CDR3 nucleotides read TGTGCCAGCAGTGGGTTTCCTGGCCGAGGGTTGGGCAATCAGCCCCAGCATTTT. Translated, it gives CASSGFPGRGLGNQPQHF.

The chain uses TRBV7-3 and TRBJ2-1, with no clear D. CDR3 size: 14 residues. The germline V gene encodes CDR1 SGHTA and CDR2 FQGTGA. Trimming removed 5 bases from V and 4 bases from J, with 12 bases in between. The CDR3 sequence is CASSPEAEYNEQFF. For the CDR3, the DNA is TGTGCCAGCAGCCCCGAGGCGGAATACAATGAGCAGTTCTTC.

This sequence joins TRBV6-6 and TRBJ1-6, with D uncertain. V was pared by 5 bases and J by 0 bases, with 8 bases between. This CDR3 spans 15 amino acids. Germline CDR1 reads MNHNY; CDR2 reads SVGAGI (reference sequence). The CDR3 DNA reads TGTGCCAGCAGTCTCTTTAGCTCCTATAATTCACCCCTCCACTTT. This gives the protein CASSLFSSYNSPLHF.

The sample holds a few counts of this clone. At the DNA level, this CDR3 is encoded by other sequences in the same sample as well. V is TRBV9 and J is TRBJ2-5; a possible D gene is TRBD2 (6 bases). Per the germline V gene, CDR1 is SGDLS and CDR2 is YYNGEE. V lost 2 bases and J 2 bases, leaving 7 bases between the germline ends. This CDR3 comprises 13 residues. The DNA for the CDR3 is TGTGCCAGCAGCGTCGGGGGTCAAGAGACCCAGTACTTC. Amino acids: CASSVGGQETQYF. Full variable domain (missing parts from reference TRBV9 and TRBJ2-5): DSGVTQTPKHLITATGQRVTLRCSPRSGDLSVYWYQQSLDQGLQFLIQYYNGEERAKGNILERFSAQQFPDLHSELNLSSLELGDSALYFCASSVGGQETQYFGPGTRLLVL.

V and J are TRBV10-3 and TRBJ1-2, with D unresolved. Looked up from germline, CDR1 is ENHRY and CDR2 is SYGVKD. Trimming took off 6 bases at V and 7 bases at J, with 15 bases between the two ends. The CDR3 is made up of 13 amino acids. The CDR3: CAISETEEGGYTF. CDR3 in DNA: TGTGCCATCAGCGAGACCGAGGAAGGTGGCTACACCTTC.

The chain's CDR3 is CASSVGTGTNQPQHF. CDR3 coding DNA: TGTGCCAGCAGTGTTGGGACAGGGACCAATCAGCCCCAGCATTTT. The chain carries TRBV11-2 and TRBJ1-5; TRBD1 agrees at 9 bases. Germline CDR1 SGHAT, CDR2 FQNNGV. V lost 6 bases to trimming and J lost 3 bases; unmatched junction nucleotides: 6. The CDR3 is made up of 15 amino acids.

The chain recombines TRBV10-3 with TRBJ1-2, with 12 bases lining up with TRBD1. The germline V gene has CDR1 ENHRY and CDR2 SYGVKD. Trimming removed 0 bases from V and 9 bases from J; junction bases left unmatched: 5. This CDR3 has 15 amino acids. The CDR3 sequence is CAISESGTGGFSYTF. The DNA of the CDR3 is TGTGCCATCAGTGAGTCCGGGACAGGGGGCTTTAGCTACACCTTC.

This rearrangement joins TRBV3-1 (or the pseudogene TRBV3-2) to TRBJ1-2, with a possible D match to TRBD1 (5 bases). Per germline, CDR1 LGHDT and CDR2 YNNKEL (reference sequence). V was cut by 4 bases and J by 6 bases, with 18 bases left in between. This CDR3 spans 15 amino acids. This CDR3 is CASSRGAGPQDGYTF. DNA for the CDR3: TGTGCCAGCAGCCGCGGGGCCGGGCCCCAGGATGGCTACACCTTC.

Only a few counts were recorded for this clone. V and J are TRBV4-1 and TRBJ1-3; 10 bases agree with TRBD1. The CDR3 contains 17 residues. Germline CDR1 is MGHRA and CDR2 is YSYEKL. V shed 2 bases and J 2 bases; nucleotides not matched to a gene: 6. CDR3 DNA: TGCGCCAGCAGCCAACGGACAGGGGGGGACCCTGGAAACACCATATATTTT. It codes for CASSQRTGGDPGNTIYF.

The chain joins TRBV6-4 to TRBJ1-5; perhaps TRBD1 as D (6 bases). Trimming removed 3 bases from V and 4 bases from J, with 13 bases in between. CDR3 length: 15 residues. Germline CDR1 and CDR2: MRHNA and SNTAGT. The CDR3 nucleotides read TGTGCCAGCAGTGAATACCCTACAGGGAATCAGCCCCAGCATTTT. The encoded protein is CASSEYPTGNQPQHF.

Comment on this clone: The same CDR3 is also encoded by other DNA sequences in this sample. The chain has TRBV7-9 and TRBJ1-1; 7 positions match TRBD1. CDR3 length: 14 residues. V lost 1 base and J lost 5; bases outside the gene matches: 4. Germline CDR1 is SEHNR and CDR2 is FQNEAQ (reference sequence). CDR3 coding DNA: TGTGCCAGCAGCTTAGGACAGGGAGAAACTGAAGCTTTCTTT. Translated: CASSLGQGETEAFF.

The CDR3: CASSPTVNTEAFF. CDR3 nucleotides: TGTGCCAGCAGCCCAACAGTGAACACTGAAGCTTTCTTT. V is TRBV11-1 and J is TRBJ1-1; D unresolved. Germline V gene data show CDR1 as SGHAT and CDR2 as FQDESV (reference sequence). The V gene lost 5 bases and the J gene lost 0 bases, with 7 bases spanning the gap. There are 13 residues in the CDR3.

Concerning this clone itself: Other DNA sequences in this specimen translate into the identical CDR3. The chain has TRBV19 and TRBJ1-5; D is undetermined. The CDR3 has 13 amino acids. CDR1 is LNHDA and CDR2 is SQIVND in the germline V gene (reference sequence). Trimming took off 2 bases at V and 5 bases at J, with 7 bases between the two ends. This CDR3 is CASSISGYQPQHF. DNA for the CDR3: TGTGCCAGTAGTATATCAGGTTATCAGCCCCAGCATTTT.

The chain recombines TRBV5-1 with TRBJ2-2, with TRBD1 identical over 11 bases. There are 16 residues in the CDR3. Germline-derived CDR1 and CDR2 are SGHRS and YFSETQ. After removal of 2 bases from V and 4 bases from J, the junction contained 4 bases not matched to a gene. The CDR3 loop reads CASSLGTGGRTGELFF. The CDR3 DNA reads TGCGCCAGCAGCTTAGGGACAGGGGGGCGCACCGGGGAGCTGTTTTTT. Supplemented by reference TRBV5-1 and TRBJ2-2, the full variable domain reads KAGVTQTPRYLIKTRGQQVTLSCSPISGHRSVSWYQQTPGQGLQFLFEYFSETQRNKGNFPGRFSGRQFSNSRSEMNVSTLELGDSALYLCASSLGTGGRTGELFFGEGSRLTVL.

CDR3 in amino acids: CASSPQGRNTEAFF. The CDR3, as DNA: TGTGCCAGCAGTCCACAGGGTAGGAACACTGAAGCTTTCTTT. This rearrangement joins TRBV27 to TRBJ1-1; TRBD1 is a possible D gene (6 bases). Germline lookup yields CDR1 MNHEY and CDR2 SMNVEV (reference sequence). The CDR3 sequence is 14 residues long. V was shortened by 5 bases and J by 1 base, with 11 bases between the two germline ends.

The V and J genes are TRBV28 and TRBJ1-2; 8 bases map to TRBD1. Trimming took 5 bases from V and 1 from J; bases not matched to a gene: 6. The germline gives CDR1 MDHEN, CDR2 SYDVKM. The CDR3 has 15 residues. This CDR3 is CASSPVDRVNYGYTF. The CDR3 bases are TGTGCCAGCAGTCCCGTGGACAGGGTTAACTATGGCTACACCTTC.

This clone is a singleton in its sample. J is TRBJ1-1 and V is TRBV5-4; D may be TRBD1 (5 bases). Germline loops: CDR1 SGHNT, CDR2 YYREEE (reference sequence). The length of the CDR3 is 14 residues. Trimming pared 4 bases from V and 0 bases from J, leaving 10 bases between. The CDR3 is CASSSRVMNTEAFF. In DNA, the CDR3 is TGTGCCAGCAGCAGCAGGGTTATGAACACTGAAGCTTTCTTT.

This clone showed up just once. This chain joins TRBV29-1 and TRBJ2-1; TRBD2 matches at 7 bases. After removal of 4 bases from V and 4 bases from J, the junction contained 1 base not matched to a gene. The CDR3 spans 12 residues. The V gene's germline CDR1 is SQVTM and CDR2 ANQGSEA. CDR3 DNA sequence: TGCAGCGTTGGGGGGGGATACAATGAGCAGTTCTTC. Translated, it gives CSVGGGYNEQFF.

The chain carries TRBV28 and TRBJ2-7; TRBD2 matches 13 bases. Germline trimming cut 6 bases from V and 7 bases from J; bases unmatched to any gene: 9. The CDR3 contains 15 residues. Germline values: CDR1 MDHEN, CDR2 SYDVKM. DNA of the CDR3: TGTGCCAGCAGCCGAGGACTAGCGGGAGTCGGAGAGCAGTACTTC. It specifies CASSRGLAGVGEQYF.

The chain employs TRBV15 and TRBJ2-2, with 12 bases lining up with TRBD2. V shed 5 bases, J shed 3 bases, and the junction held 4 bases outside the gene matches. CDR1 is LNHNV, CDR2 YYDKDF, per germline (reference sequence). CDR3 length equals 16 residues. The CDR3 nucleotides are TGTGCCACCAGCCCTCGACTAGCGGGGGACACCGGGGAGCTGTTTTTT. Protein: CATSPRLAGDTGELFF. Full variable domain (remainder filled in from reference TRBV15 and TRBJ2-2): DAMVIQNPRYQVTQFGKPVTLSCSQTLNHNVMYWYQQKSSQAPKLLFHYYDKDFNNEADTPDNFQSRRPNTSFCFLDIRSPGLGDTAMYLCATSPRLAGDTGELFFGEGSRLTVL.

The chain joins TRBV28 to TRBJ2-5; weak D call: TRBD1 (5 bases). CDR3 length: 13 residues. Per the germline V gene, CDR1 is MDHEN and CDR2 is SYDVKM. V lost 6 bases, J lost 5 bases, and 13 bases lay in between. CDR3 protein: CASSPQGLETQYF. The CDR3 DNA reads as TGTGCCAGCAGCCCCCAGGGATTGGAGACCCAGTACTTC. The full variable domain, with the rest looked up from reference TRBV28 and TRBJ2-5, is DVKVTQSSRYLVKRTGEKVFLECVQDMDHENMFWYRQDPGLGLRLIYFSYDVKMKEKGDIPEGYSVSREKKERFSLILESASTNQTSMYLCASSPQGLETQYFGPGTRLLVL.

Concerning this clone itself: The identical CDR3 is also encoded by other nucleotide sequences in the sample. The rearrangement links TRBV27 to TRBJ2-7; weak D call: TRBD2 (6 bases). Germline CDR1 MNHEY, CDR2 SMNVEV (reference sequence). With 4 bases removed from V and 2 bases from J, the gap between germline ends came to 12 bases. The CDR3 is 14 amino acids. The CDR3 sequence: CASSSGSGAYEQYF. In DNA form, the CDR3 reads TGTGCCAGCAGTTCAGGCTCGGGGGCCTACGAGCAGTACTTC.

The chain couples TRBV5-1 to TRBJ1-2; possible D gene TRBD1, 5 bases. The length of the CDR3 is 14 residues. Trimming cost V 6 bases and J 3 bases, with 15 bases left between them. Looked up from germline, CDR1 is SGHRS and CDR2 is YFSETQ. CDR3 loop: CASTPGGTDYGYTF. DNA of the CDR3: TGCGCCAGCACTCCGGGCGGGACCGACTATGGCTACACCTTC.

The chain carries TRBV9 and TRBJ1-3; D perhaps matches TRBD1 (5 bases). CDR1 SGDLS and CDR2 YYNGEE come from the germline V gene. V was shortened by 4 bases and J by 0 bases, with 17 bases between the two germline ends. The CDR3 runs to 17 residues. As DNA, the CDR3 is TGTGCCAGCAGCCCGACGGGACTCACGTACTCTGGAAACACCATATATTTT. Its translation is CASSPTGLTYSGNTIYF.

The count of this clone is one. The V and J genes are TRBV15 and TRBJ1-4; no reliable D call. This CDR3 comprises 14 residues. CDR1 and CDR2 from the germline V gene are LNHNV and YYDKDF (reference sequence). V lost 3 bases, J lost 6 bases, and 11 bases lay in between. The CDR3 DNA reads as TGTGCCACCAGCAGCAGGAGGGTCTATGAAAAACTGTTTTTT. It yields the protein CATSSRRVYEKLFF.

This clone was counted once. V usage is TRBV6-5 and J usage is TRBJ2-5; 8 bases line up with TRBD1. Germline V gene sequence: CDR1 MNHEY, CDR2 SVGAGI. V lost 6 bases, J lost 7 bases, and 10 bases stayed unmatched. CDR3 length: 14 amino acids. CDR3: CASSPQGAFGTQYF. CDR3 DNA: TGTGCCAGCAGCCCCCAGGGGGCCTTCGGGACCCAGTACTTC.